The clone carrying this TCR beta chain appeared a few times. No antigen is known for it. Some second doses came at about 4 weeks and others at about 12 weeks; these were pooled. The V segment lost 1 base and the J segment 0 bases; nucleotides outside the gene matches: 6. Germline-derived CDR1 and CDR2 are GTSNPN and SVGIG (reference sequence). The CDR3 consists of 15 residues. This entry is derived from a study of T cell responses to AZD1222 COVID-19 vaccine. TCRdb's copy holds only in-frame clones and misses some; the assay was immunoSEQ multiplex PCR. The sample includes about 110,000 clones, over 85% seen only once; the top ten take over 12%. Study-wide findings and caveats: Nearly half of unique spike-specific TCRs reportedly avoided B.1.351 and B.1.1.7 mutated regions.

The sample was peripheral blood, taken 28 days after the second AZD1222 dose. This sequence originates from an adult who received the AZD1222 COVID-19 vaccine. This rearrangement joins TRBV30 to TRBJ2-7; 7 nucleotides align to TRBD2. CDR3 amino acids: CAWSDGGRVSYEQYF. The CDR3 DNA is TGTGCCTGGAGTGATGGCGGGAGAGTCTCCTACGAGCAGTACTTC.